These 16 T cell receptor beta chains were all obtained from the same sample, sequenced in a study of CD8 T cells in ankylosing spondylitis. Study-level points and caveats: The study identified a TCR beta motif of roughly eight highly homologous variants that appeared characteristic of ankylosing spondylitis blood.

MiXCR was run by TCRdb on the 5' RACE reads, yielding one entry per CDR3 protein. This sample has 750,000 to 850,000 distinct CDR3 sequences, with approximately 10% found just once. The antigens for these receptors are not known. Sequenced material: blood, either unsorted or a sorted T cell fraction (not recorded which). All receptors derive from a male donor with ankylosing spondylitis.

This clonotype was found a few times. V is TRBV5-1 and J is TRBJ2-5; D might be TRBD1 (6 bases). The V end was cut by 4 bases, the J end by 4 bases, with 14 bases between. The length of the CDR3 is 14 residues. Germline V CDR1 and CDR2: SGHRS, YFSETQ. CDR3: CASSMAKGGETQYF. In DNA, the CDR3 is TGCGCCAGCAGCATGGCCAAAGGGGGAGAGACCCAGTACTTC.

This clonotype has just a few counts. The chain links TRBV20-1 to TRBJ1-6; the D is unclear. Germline-derived CDR1 and CDR2 are DFQATT and SNEGSKA (reference sequence). The length of the CDR3 is 14 residues. The V gene lost 3 bases and the J gene lost 6 bases, with 12 bases spanning the gap. The CDR3 region is CSARRGGGNSPLHF. CDR3 DNA sequence: TGCAGTGCTAGGCGAGGCGGTGGTAATTCACCCCTCCACTTT.

The table lists this clonotype with a few counts. The gene calls are TRBV20-1 and TRBJ2-2; 14 bases match TRBD2. Germline assignment: CDR1 DFQATT and CDR2 SNEGSKA (reference sequence). V shed 5 bases and J 2 bases; nucleotides not matched to a gene: 10. This CDR3 has 18 residues. CDR3 sequence: CSAPSTGTSGRNTGELFF. CDR3 in DNA: TGCAGTGCTCCCAGTACCGGGACTAGCGGGAGAAACACCGGGGAGCTGTTTTTT.

This clonotype was seen more than once but under ten times. The V call is TRBV20-1, the J call TRBJ1-4; a weak D match, TRBD1 (6 bases). V gave up 3 bases and J gave up 4 bases, with 18 bases separating them. Germline CDR1 reads DFQATT; CDR2 reads SNEGSKA (reference sequence). The CDR3 totals 16 residues. This CDR3 is CSARADSGKDNEKLFF. CDR3 DNA: TGCAGTGCTAGGGCGGACAGTGGGAAGGATAATGAAAAACTGTTTTTT.

This clonotype was seen only a few times. The chain joins TRBV7-2 to TRBJ2-2, with D perhaps matching TRBD2 (6 bases). Germline assignment: CDR1 SGHTA and CDR2 FQGNSA. V was clipped by 3 bases and J by 9 bases, with 20 bases between them. The CDR3 sequence is 16 residues long. The CDR3 DNA reads as TGTGCCAGCAGCTTGGCGGGGTGGGCTGATCCCCGGGAGCTGTTTTTT. As protein: CASSLAGWADPRELFF.

This clonotype was observed at least ten times. This chain links TRBV29-1 with TRBJ2-7; D possibly corresponds to TRBD1 (5 bases). The CDR3 consists of 14 residues. V was trimmed by 2 bases and J by 4 bases, leaving 15 bases between them. In germline, CDR1 is SQVTM, CDR2 ANQGSEA. CDR3 in DNA: TGCAGCGTTGAAAAATCCAGGGCCTCGTACGAGCAGTACTTC. Its protein product is CSVEKSRASYEQYF.

This clonotype was seen once. The chain employs TRBV20-1 and TRBJ2-7, with D tentatively TRBD1 or TRBD2 (7 bases each). This CDR3 has 14 amino acids. Per germline, CDR1 DFQATT and CDR2 SNEGSKA (reference sequence). The V gene lost 4 bases and the J gene lost 7 bases, with 20 bases spanning the gap. The DNA of the CDR3 is TGCAGTGCTAAACCTGAGGGGAGGGGGCTAGAGCAGTACTTC. It codes for CSAKPEGRGLEQYF.

This clonotype was observed a handful of times. This sequence joins TRBV20-1 and TRBJ2-5, with 8 bases that match TRBD2. This CDR3 comprises 13 residues. V dropped 3 bases and J dropped 7; count of bases not matched to a gene: 7. Germline assignment: CDR1 DFQATT and CDR2 SNEGSKA (reference sequence). The CDR3 sequence is CSASRDGGGTQYF. As DNA, the CDR3 is TGCAGTGCTAGCCGTGACGGGGGGGGGACCCAGTACTTC.

This rearrangement joins TRBV4-1 to TRBJ1-3, with D unresolved. V lost 0 bases, J lost 4 bases, and 7 bases lay in between. This CDR3 contains 14 residues. Germline V lookup: CDR1 MGHRA, CDR2 YSYEKL. The CDR3 region has the DNA TGCGCCAGCAGCCAAGAATACGTGGGAAACACCATATATTTT. This translates into CASSQEYVGNTIYF.

This clonotype was found a few times. The J gene is TRBJ2-5, the V gene TRBV5-3; the D gene is possibly TRBD1 (6 bases). TRBV5-3 counts as an open reading frame of uncertain function. Trimming stripped 4 bases from V and 3 bases from J, with 10 bases between. The CDR3 extends over 13 amino acids. CDR3 sequence: CARSTRTEETQYF. CDR3 nucleotides: TGTGCCAGAAGCACCAGGACAGAAGAGACCCAGTACTTC.

This chain joins TRBV3-1 and TRBJ2-1, with D unclear. Germline CDR1 reads LGHDT; CDR2 reads YNNKEL (reference sequence). Trimming left V 6 bases short and J 1 base short, with 13 bases between. The CDR3 runs to 15 residues. CDR3 loop: CASRLRDTSYNEQFF. CDR3 sequence (DNA): TGTGCCAGCAGACTCAGAGACACTTCCTACAATGAGCAGTTCTTC.

The chain employs TRBV6-5 and TRBJ2-3; 8 bases fit TRBD2. Unmatched junction bases numbered 5, after V lost 7 bases and J lost 2 bases. This CDR3 contains 14 residues. CDR1 is MNHEY and CDR2 is SVGAGI in the germline V gene. CDR3 residues: CASKTSAYTDTQYF. The CDR3 DNA reads as TGTGCCAGCAAGACTAGCGCGTACACAGATACGCAGTATTTT.

The J gene is TRBJ2-1, the V gene TRBV7-2; weak D call: TRBD1 (5 bases). From germline, CDR1 is SGHTA and CDR2 FQGNSA. This CDR3 contains 14 residues. With 5 bases removed from V and 2 bases from J, the gap between germline ends came to 10 bases. The CDR3 reads CASSRRRAYNEQFF. The CDR3 DNA sequence: TGTGCCAGCAGCCGTCGCAGGGCCTACAATGAGCAGTTCTTC.

This clonotype was observed at least ten times. The rearrangement links TRBV12-3 or TRBV12-4 to TRBJ1-6; D gene ambiguous. The V gene lost 2 bases and the J gene lost 1 base, with 3 bases spanning the gap. CDR3 length: 14 residues. The CDR3 bases are TGTGCCAGCAGTTTATTATCCTATAATTCACCCCTCCACTTT. Protein sequence: CASSLLSYNSPLHF.

The gene calls are TRBV7-9 and TRBJ1-1, with TRBD1 as a possible D gene (5 bases). Per germline, CDR1 SEHNR and CDR2 FQNEAQ (reference sequence). The CDR3 has 14 residues. The germline V and J ends were trimmed by 7 bases and 0 bases, with 12 bases remaining between them. The CDR3 spells CASTRDGMNTEAFF. The CDR3 DNA follows: TGTGCCAGCACCAGGGACGGTATGAACACTGAAGCTTTCTTT.

This sequence joins TRBV20-1 and TRBJ1-3; D not certain. V lost 3 bases to trimming and J lost 2 bases, with 11 bases between them. The length of the CDR3 is 14 residues. The germline gives CDR1 DFQATT, CDR2 SNEGSKA (reference sequence). CDR3 nucleotide sequence: TGCAGTGCTAGTCTGGGGTCTACTGGAAACACCATATATTTT. This encodes CSASLGSTGNTIYF.